These T cell receptor beta chains were read from a single sample in a study of breast tumors, draining lymph nodes, adjacent tissues. Via MiXCR, TCRdb re-called the multiplex PCR reads, giving one row per CDR3 protein. In the table there are over 200,000 distinct CDR3 sequences, about 30% of which are singletons. The sample consisted of axillary lymph node tissue. Receptors originate from a female donor with breast cancer. Some clones in this sample may be carry-over from other donors' samples. Both conserved end residues are part of each CDR3. The D gene is left open where the match is weak. Size tells how often a clone was seen (once, few, many) or the class of an expanded clone, and some rows leave it out.

d_gene: TRBD1
j_gene: TRBJ2-7
v_gene: TRBV18
abundance: .
CDR3aa: CASSLTPPHRGPLREQYF
CDR3nt: TGTGCCAGCTCACTTACCCCCCCCCACAGGGGGCCCCTTCGCGAGCAGTACTTC

d_gene: .
j_gene: TRBJ2-2
v_gene: TRBV11-2
abundance: .
CDR3aa: CASRGGGHTPGELFF
CDR3nt: TGTGCCAGCAGGGGTGGGGGGCATACGCCCGGGGAGCTGTTTTTT

d_gene: .
j_gene: TRBJ1-2
v_gene: TRBV28
abundance: many
CDR3aa: CASSLSVYGYTF
CDR3nt: TGTGCCAGCAGTTTATCGGTTTATGGCTACACCTTC

d_gene: .
j_gene: TRBJ2-7
v_gene: TRBV18
abundance: many
CDR3aa: CASSPGNSGVYEQYF
CDR3nt: TGTGCCAGCTCACCAGGTAATAGCGGAGTTTACGAGCAGTACTTC

d_gene: .
j_gene: TRBJ1-5
v_gene: TRBV28
abundance: .
CDR3aa: CASRGNSRGPQHF
CDR3nt: TGTGCCAGCAGAGGGAATAGTCGGGGGCCCCAGCATTTT

d_gene: TRBD1
j_gene: TRBJ1-5
v_gene: TRBV20-1
abundance: many
CDR3aa: CSASPTGGVVGQPQHF
CDR3nt: TGCAGTGCTAGTCCGACAGGGGGAGTGGTGGGTCAGCCCCAGCATTTT

d_gene: .
j_gene: TRBJ1-5
v_gene: TRBV5-5
abundance: many
CDR3aa: CASSLAWGARNQPQHF
CDR3nt: TGTGCCAGCAGCTTGGCGTGGGGCGCGCGCAATCAGCCCCAGCATTTT

d_gene: .
j_gene: TRBJ1-5
v_gene: TRBV6-5
abundance: .
CDR3aa: CASSPGGTSQPQHF
CDR3nt: TGTGCCAGCTCACCCGGGGGGACCTCTCAGCCCCAGCATTTT

d_gene: .
j_gene: TRBJ1-5
v_gene: TRBV28
abundance: many
CDR3aa: CASSLIGQTQPQHF
CDR3nt: TGTGCCAGCAGTTTAATAGGGCAGACCCAGCCCCAGCATTTT

d_gene: .
j_gene: TRBJ2-1
v_gene: TRBV5-1
abundance: many
CDR3aa: CASSPWGAGTDNEQFF
CDR3nt: TGCGCCAGCAGCCCGTGGGGCGCGGGGACGGACAATGAGCAGTTCTTC

d_gene: .
j_gene: TRBJ2-1
v_gene: TRBV3-1
abundance: many
CDR3aa: CASSHPPTMNVYNEQFF
CDR3nt: TGTGCCAGCAGCCATCCCCCGACTATGAACGTATACAATGAGCAGTTCTTC